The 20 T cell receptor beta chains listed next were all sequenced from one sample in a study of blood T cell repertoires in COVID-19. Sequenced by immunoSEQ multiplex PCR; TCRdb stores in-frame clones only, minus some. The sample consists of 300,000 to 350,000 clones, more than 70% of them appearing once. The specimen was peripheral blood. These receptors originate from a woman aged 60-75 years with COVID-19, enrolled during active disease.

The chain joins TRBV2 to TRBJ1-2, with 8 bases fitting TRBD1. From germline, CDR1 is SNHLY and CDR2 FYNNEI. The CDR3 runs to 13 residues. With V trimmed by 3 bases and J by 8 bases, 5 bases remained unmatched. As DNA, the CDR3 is TGTGCCAGCAGTGAGGACAGGGCGCGGGGCTACACCTTC. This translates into CASSEDRARGYTF. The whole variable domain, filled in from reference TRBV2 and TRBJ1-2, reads EPEVTQTPSHQVTQMGQEVILRCVPISNHLYFYWYRQILGQKVEFLVSFYNNEISEKSEIFDDQFSVERPDGSNFTLKIRSTKLEDSAMYFCASSEDRARGYTFGSGTRLTVV.

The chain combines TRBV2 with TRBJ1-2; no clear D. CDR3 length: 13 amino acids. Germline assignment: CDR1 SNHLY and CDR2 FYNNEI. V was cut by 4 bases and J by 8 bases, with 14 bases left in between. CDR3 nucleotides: TGTGCCAGCAGTGTATTGAGACAAAGCGGCTACACCTTC. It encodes CASSVLRQSGYTF.

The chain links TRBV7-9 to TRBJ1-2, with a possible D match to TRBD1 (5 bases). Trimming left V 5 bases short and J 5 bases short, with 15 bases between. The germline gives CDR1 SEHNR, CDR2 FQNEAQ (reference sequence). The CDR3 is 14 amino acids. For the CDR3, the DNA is TGTGCCAGCAGCGATTCCGGCAGGGTTTATGGCTACACCTTC. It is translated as CASSDSGRVYGYTF.

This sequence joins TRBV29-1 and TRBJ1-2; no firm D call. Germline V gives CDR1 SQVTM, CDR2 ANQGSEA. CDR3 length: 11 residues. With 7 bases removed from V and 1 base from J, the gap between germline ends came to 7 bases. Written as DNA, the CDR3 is TGCAGCGGGGAGTTTAACTATGGCTACACCTTC. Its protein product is CSGEFNYGYTF.

The CDR3 loop reads CASSLVLAGGPDTQYF. CDR3 sequence (DNA): TGCGCCAGCAGCTTGGTTCTAGCGGGGGGCCCAGATACGCAGTATTTT. The chain employs TRBV5-1 and TRBJ2-3, with TRBD2 identical over 11 bases. Germline CDR1 and CDR2: SGHRS and YFSETQ. CDR3 size: 16 residues. Trimming cost V 0 bases and J 4 bases; bases outside gene matches: 4.

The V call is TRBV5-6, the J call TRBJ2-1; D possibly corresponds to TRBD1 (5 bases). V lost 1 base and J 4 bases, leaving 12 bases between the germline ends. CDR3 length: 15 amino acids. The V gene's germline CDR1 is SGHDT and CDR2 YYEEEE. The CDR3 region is CASSLLGPSYNEQFF. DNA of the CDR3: TGTGCCAGCAGCTTGTTGGGGCCTTCGTACAATGAGCAGTTCTTC.

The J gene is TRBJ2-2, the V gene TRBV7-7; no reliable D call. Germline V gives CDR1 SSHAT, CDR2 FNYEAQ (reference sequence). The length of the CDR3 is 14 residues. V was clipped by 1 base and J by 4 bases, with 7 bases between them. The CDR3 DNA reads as TGTGCCAGCAGCTTAGATGGCGGCACCGGGGAGCTGTTTTTT. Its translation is CASSLDGGTGELFF.

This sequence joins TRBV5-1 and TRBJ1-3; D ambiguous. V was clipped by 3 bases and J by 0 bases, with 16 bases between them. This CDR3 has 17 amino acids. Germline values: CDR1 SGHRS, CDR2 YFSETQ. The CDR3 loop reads CASSSDEGLNSGNTIYF. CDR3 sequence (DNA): TGCGCCAGCAGCTCGGACGAAGGACTGAACTCTGGAAACACCATATATTTT.

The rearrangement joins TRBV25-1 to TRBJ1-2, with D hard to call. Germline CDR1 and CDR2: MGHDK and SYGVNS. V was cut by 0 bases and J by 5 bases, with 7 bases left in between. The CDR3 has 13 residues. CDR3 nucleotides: TGTGCCAGCAGTGAATATACAATGTATGGCTACACCTTC. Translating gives CASSEYTMYGYTF.

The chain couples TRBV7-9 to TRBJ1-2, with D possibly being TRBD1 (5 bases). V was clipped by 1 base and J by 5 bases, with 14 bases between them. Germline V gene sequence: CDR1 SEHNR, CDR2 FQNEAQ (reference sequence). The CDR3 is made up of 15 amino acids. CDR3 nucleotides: TGTGCCAGCAGCTTAGGCGGAGGGGTGGAATATGGCTACACCTTC. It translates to CASSLGGGVEYGYTF.

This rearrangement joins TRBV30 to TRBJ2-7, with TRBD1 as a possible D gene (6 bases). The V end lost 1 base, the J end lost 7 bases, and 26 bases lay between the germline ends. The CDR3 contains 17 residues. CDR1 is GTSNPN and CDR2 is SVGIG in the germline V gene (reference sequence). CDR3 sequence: CAWSEDSQTLGRREQYF. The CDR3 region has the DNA TGTGCCTGGAGTGAGGACAGCCAAACTTTGGGGAGAAGGGAGCAGTACTTC.

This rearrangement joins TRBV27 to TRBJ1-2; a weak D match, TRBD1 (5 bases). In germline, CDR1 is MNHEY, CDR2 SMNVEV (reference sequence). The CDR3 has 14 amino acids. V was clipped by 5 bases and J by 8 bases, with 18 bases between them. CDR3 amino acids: CASSGRGHHPGYTF. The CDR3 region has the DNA TGTGCCAGCAGTGGTAGAGGACACCACCCAGGCTACACCTTC.

CDR3 in amino acids: CASSLRGRGQPQHF. The DNA for the CDR3 is TGTGCCAGCAGTTTACGGGGTCGAGGTCAGCCCCAGCATTTT. V and J are TRBV27 and TRBJ1-5; D remains unclear. CDR3 length: 14 residues. CDR1 is MNHEY, CDR2 SMNVEV, per germline (reference sequence). V was pared by 2 bases and J by 6 bases, with 11 bases between.

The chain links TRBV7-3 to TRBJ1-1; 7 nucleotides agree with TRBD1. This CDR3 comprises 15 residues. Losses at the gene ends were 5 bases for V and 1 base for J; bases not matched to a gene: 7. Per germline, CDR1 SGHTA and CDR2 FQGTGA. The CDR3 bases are TGTGCCAGCAGCCCCCAGACAGGGACGAACACTGAAGCTTTCTTT. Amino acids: CASSPQTGTNTEAFF.

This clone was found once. The CDR3 sequence is CASSPPSGGFTDTQYF. Here the CDR3 DNA reads TGTGCCAGCTCACCACCCAGCGGGGGGTTCACAGATACGCAGTATTTT. The genes are TRBV18 and TRBJ2-3; the match to TRBD2 covers 9 bases. The CDR3 consists of 16 residues. V dropped 0 bases and J dropped 2; count of bases not matched to a gene: 3. Per germline, CDR1 KGHSH and CDR2 LQKENI.

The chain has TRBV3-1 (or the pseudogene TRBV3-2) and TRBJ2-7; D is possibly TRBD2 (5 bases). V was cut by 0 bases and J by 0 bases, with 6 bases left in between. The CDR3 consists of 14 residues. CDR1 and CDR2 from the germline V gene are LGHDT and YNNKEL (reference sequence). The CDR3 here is CASSQEGSSYEQYF. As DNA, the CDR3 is TGTGCCAGCAGCCAAGAGGGGAGCTCCTACGAGCAGTACTTC.

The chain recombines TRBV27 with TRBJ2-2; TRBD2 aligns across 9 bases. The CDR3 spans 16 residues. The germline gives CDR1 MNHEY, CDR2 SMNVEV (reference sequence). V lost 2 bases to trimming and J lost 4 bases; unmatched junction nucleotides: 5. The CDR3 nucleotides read TGTGCCAGCAGTTTACGGACTAGCGAAGGCACCGGGGAGCTGTTTTTT. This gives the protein CASSLRTSEGTGELFF.

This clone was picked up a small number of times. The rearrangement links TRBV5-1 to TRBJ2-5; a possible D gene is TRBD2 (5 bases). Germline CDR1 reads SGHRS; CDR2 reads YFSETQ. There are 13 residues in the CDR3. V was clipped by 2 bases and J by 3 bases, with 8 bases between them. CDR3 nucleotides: TGCGCCAGCAGCTTATCCGGGGAAGAGACCCAGTACTTC. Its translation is CASSLSGEETQYF.

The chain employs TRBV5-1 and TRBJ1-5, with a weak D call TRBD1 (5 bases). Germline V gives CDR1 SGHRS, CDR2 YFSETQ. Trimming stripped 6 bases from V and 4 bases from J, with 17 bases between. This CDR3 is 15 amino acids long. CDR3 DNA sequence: TGCGCCAGCACCATGACGGGGGAACGGAATCAGCCCCAGCATTTT. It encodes CASTMTGERNQPQHF.

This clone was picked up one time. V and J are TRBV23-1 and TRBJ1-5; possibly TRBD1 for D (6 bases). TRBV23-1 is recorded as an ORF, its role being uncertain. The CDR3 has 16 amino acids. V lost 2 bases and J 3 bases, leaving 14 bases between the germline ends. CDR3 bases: TGCGCCAGCAGTCAAAAGATGACAGGTCTCAATCAGCCCCAGCATTTT. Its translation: CASSQKMTGLNQPQHF.